A selection of T cell receptor beta chains follows, all from one sample in a study of blood T cell repertoires in COVID-19. Sequencing used immunoSEQ multiplex PCR; TCRdb keeps in-frame clones, though not all of them. The table includes about 170,000 clones, 82% detected once. The sample taken for sequencing was peripheral blood. The origin of the receptors is an older woman with acute or convalescent COVID-19. Both conserved end residues are part of each CDR3. The D gene is left open where the match is weak. Clone size is given for some rows only: seen once, a few or many times, or a class if the clone is expanded.

J	V	D	size	DNA	CDR3
TRBJ1-5	TRBV19	-	-	TGTGCCAGTACCGATCCCCCGGGAGGTCAGCCCCAGCATTTT	CASTDPPGGQPQHF
TRBJ1-2	TRBV5-1	TRBD1	-	TGCGCCAGCAGCTCAACAGGGGATTCCTATGGCTACACCTTC	CASSSTGDSYGYTF
TRBJ2-7	TRBV9	TRBD1	-	TGTGCCAGCAGCGTTGGACAGGGGGCCCTCGGTTGGCAGTACTTC	CASSVGQGALGWQYF
TRBJ1-2	TRBV6-5	TRBD1	-	TGTGCCAGCAGCTCCGGGGGGGACAGGGTTCGCGGCTACACCTTC	CASSSGGDRVRGYTF
TRBJ1-2	TRBV12-3/TRBV12-4	TRBD1	-	TGTGCCAGCAGACGGGACAGGGCCGGCTACACCTTC	CASRRDRAGYTF
TRBJ1-6	TRBV13	-	-	TGTGCCAGCAACCTTGCTTCCCGGAGCTCCTATAATTCACCCCTCCACTTT	CASNLASRSSYNSPLHF
TRBJ1-5	TRBV6-5	TRBD1	-	TGTGCCAGCAGCAGGGGGCATAGCAATCAGCCCCAGCATTTT	CASSRGHSNQPQHF
TRBJ2-7	TRBV14	TRBD1	-	TGTGCCAGCGGGGGACAGCCCTACGAGCAGTACTTC	CASGGQPYEQYF
TRBJ2-3	TRBV14	TRBD2	-	TGTGCCAGCAGCCTTAGCGGGAGTGGGGCTAGCACAGATACGCAGTATTTT	CASSLSGSGASTDTQYF
TRBJ1-2	TRBV30	-	-	TGTGCCTGGAGTGCGAGAGGCAACTATGGCTACACCTTC	CAWSARGNYGYTF
TRBJ1-2	TRBV18	-	-	TGTGCCAGCTCACCCGGGGAAGGCTACACCTTC	CASSPGEGYTF
TRBJ2-7	TRBV25-1	-	-	TGTGCCAGCAGTGAATCCGGGAAGGGGGCCTACGAGCAGTACTTC	CASSESGKGAYEQYF
TRBJ1-5	TRBV24-1	TRBD1	-	TGTGCCACCAGTGAGGGGGGGACAGGGCAGAATCAGCCCCAGCATTTT	CATSEGGTGQNQPQHF
TRBJ2-7	TRBV11-2	TRBD1	-	TGTGCCAGCAGCTCCCTGACAGGGGCCTCCTACGAGCAGTACTTC	CASSSLTGASYEQYF
TRBJ1-2	TRBV5-5	TRBD1	-	TGTGCCAGCAGCTTGTCCGGGACAGGCGCCCTTGGCTACACCTTC	CASSLSGTGALGYTF
TRBJ2-1	TRBV29-1	-	-	TGCAGCCATGAGGGAGTAAACCGCTACAATGAGCAGTTCTTC	CSHEGVNRYNEQFF
TRBJ1-1	TRBV5-1	-	few	TGCGCCAGCAGCTTGGACGGGGGGCCAAGCACTGAAGCTTTCTTT	CASSLDGGPSTEAFF